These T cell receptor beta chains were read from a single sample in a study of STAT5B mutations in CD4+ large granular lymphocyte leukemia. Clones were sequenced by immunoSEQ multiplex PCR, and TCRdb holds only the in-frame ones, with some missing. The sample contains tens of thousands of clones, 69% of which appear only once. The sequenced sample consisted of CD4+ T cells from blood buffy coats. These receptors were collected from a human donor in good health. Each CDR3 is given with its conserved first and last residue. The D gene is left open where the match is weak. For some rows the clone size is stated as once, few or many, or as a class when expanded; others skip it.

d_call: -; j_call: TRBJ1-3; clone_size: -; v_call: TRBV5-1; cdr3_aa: CASSFWPGAGNTIYF; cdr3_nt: TGCGCCAGCAGCTTTTGGCCAGGTGCTGGAAACACCATATATTTT
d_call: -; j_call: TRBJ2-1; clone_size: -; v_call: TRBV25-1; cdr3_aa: CASSEYQVYNEQFF; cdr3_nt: TGTGCCAGCAGTGAATACCAGGTCTACAATGAGCAGTTCTTC
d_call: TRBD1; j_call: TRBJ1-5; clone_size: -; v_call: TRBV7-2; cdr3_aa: CASSLSRGSNQPQHF; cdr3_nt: TGTGCCAGCAGCTTGTCCAGGGGGAGCAATCAGCCCCAGCATTTT
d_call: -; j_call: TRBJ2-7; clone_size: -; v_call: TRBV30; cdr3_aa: CAWSHLGVSYEQYF; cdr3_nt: TGTGCCTGGAGCCACCTGGGGGTTTCCTACGAGCAGTACTTC
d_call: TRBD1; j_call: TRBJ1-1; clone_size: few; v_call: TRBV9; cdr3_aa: CASSAGTGLRTEAFF; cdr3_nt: TGTGCCAGCAGCGCCGGGACAGGGTTGAGGACTGAAGCTTTCTTT
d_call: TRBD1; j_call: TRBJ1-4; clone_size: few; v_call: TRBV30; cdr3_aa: CGWTGSGEKLFF; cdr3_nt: TGTGGCTGGACAGGGTCGGGAGAAAAACTGTTTTTT
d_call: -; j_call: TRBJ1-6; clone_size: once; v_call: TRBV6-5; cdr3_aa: CASSYVSGPNNSPLHF; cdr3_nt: TGTGCCAGCAGTTATGTTTCAGGCCCTAATAATTCACCCCTCCACTTT
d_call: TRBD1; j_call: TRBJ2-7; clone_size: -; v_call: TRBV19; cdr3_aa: CASSIKQGGYYEQYF; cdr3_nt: TGTGCCAGTAGTATTAAACAGGGGGGTTACTACGAGCAGTACTTC
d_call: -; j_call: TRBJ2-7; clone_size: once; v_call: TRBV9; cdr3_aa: CASTVGDGAYEQYF; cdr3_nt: TGTGCCAGCACCGTGGGGGACGGAGCCTACGAGCAGTACTTC
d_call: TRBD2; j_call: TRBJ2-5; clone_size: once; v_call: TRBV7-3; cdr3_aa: CASSLGAAGGQETQYF; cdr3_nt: TGTGCCAGCAGCTTAGGGGCAGCGGGGGGCCAAGAGACCCAGTACTTC
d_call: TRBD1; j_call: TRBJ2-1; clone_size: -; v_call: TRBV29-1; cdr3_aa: CSVEGQGTYNEQFF; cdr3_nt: TGCAGCGTTGAGGGACAGGGAACCTACAATGAGCAGTTCTTC
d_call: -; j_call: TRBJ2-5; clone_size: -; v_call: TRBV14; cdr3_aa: CASSQGGRRQLQETQYF; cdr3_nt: TGTGCCAGCAGCCAAGGAGGCCGAAGACAGCTTCAAGAGACCCAGTACTTC
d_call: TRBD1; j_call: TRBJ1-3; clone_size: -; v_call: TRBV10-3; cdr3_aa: CAISPTGGFGNTIYF; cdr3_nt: TGTGCCATCAGTCCTACAGGGGGGTTTGGAAACACCATATATTTT
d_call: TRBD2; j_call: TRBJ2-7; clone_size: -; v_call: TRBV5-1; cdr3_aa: CASSWGRLAGGDEQYF; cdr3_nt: TGCGCCAGCAGCTGGGGCCGATTGGCGGGGGGGGACGAGCAGTACTTC
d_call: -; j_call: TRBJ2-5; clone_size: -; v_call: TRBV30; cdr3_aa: CAWRKSTRYSPSLETQYF; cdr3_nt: TGTGCCTGGAGGAAAAGTACTAGATACAGCCCTTCCCTAGAGACCCAGTACTTC
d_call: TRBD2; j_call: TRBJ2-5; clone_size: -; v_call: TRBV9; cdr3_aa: CASSVASGGETQYF; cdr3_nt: TGTGCCAGCAGCGTAGCTAGCGGGGGGGAGACCCAGTACTTC
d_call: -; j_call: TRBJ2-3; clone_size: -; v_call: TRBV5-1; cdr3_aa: CASSSSQRRILSTDTQYF; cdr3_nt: TGCGCCAGCAGCTCGTCACAAAGGCGGATTCTGAGCACAGATACGCAGTATTTT
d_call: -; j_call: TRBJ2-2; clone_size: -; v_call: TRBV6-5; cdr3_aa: CASSYATGELFF; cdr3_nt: TGTGCCAGCAGTTACGCGACCGGGGAGCTGTTTTTT
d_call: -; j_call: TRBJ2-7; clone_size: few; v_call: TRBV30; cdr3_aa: CAWSKGLREQYF; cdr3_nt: TGTGCCTGGAGCAAGGGGTTGAGGGAGCAGTACTTC
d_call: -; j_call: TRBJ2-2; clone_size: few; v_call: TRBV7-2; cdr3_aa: CASSYSGKNTGELFF; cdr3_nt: TGTGCCAGCAGCTACTCCGGGAAGAACACCGGGGAGCTGTTTTTT
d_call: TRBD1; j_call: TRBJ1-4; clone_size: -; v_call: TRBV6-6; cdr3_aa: CASSYSRTGLNEKLFF; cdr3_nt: TGTGCCAGCAGTTACTCGAGGACAGGCCTTAATGAAAAACTGTTTTTT
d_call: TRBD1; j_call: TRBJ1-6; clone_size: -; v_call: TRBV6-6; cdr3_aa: CASRGTGAYNSPLHF; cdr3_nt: TGTGCCAGCAGGGGGACAGGAGCCTATAATTCACCCCTCCACTTT
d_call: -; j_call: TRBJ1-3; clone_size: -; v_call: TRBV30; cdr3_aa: CATVSGTSGNTIYF; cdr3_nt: TGTGCCACGGTATCCGGGACCTCTGGAAACACCATATATTTT
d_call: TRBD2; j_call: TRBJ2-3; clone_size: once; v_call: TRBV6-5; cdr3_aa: CASSDPPSGEATQYF; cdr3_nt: TGTGCCAGCAGCGACCCTCCTAGCGGGGAGGCTACGCAGTATTTT
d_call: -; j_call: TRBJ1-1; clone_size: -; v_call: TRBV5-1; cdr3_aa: CASSVDNAGTEAFF; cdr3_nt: TGCGCCAGCAGCGTGGACAATGCAGGCACTGAAGCTTTCTTT
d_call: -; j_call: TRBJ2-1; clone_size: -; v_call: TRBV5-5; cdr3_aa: CASSSLRSYNEQFF; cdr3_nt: TGTGCCAGCAGCTCCCTTCGCTCCTACAATGAGCAGTTCTTC
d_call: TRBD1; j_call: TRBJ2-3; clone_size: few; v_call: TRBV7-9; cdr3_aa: CASNPHTGGNTDTQYF; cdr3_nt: TGTGCCAGCAACCCTCATACAGGGGGAAACACAGATACGCAGTATTTT
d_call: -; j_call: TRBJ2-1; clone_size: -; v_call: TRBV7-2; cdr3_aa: CASSQLNREQFF; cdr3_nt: TGTGCCAGCAGCCAGCTTAACAGGGAGCAGTTCTTC
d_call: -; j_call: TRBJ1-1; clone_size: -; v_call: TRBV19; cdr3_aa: CASSIEDNTEAFF; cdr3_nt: TGTGCCAGTAGTATAGAGGATAACACTGAAGCTTTCTTT
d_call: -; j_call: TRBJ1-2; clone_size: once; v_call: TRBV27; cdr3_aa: CASSLTSQYGYTF; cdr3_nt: TGTGCCAGCAGTTTGACGTCGCAGTATGGCTACACCTTC
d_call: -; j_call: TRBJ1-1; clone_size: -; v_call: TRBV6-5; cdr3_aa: CASSENTEAFF; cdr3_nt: TGTGCCAGCAGTGAGAACACTGAAGCTTTCTTT
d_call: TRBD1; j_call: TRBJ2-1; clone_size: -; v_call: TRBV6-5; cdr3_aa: CASKTGGTNSNEQFF; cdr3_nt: TGTGCCAGCAAGACAGGGGGTACCAACTCAAATGAGCAGTTCTTC
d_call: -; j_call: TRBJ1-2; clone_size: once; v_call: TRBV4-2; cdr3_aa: CASSQDEGYGGYTF; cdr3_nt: TGTGCCAGCAGCCAAGATGAGGGGTACGGCGGCTACACCTTC
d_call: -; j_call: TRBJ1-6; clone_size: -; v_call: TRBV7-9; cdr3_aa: CASSFRGSYNSPLHF; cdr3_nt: TGTGCCAGCAGCTTCAGGGGTTCCTATAATTCACCCCTCCACTTT
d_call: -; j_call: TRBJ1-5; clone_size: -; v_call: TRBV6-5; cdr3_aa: CASRTHSNSNQPQHF; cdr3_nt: TGTGCCAGCAGAACACACAGTAATAGCAATCAGCCCCAGCATTTT
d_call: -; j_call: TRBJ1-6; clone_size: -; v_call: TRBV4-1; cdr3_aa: CASSQAPDRNGLNSPLHF; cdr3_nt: TGCGCCAGCAGCCAAGCTCCCGACAGGAACGGCTTGAATTCACCCCTCCACTTT
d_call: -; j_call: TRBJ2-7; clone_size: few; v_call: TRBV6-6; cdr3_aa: CASSHSYEQYF; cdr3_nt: TGTGCCAGCAGTCATAGCTACGAGCAGTACTTC
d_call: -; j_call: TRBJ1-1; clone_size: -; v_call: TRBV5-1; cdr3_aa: CASSPQGATEAFF; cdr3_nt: TGCGCCAGCAGCCCCCAAGGGGCGACTGAAGCTTTCTTT
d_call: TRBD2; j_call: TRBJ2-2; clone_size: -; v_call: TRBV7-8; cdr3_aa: CASSLAGTSGGELFF; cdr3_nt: TGTGCCAGCAGCTTAGCCGGGACTAGCGGCGGGGAGCTGTTTTTT
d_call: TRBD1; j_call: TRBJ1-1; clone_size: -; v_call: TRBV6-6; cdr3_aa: CASSYGTENTEAFF; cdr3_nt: TGTGCCAGCAGTTACGGGACAGAGAACACTGAAGCTTTCTTT
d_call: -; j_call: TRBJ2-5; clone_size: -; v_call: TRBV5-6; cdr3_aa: CASSLGAQGTQYF; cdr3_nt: TGTGCCAGCAGCTTGGGGGCCCAGGGGACCCAGTACTTC
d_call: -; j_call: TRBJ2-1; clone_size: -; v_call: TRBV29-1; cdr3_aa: CSVGGMNEQFF; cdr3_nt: TGCAGCGTTGGGGGTATGAATGAGCAGTTCTTC
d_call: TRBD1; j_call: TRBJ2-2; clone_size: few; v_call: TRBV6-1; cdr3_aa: CASSGQGWTGELFF; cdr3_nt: TGTGCCAGCTCCGGACAGGGGTGGACCGGGGAGCTGTTTTTT
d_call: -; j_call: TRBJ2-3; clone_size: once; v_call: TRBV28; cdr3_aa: CASSLQGTGNTDTQYF; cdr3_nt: TGTGCCAGCAGTCTTCAGGGTACTGGCAACACAGATACGCAGTATTTT
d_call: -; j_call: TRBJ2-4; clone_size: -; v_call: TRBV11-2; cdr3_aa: CASSLVQGLAAKNIQYF; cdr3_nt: TGTGCCAGCAGCTTAGTCCAGGGGTTAGCGGCCAAAAACATTCAGTACTTC
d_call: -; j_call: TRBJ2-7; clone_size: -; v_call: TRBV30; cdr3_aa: CAWIPKLNYEQYF; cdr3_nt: TGTGCCTGGATCCCGAAGTTGAACTACGAGCAGTACTTC
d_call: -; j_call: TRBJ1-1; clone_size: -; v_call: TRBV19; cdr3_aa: CASDLQGTIAFF; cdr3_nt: TGTGCCAGCGACCTACAGGGCACCATAGCTTTCTTT